This record concerns one TCR beta chain sequence. Its antigen is undetermined. The entry originates in a study of cytomegalovirus exposure and HLA in healthy donors. This cohort consisted of healthy bone marrow donors. With 3 bases clipped from V and 3 bases from J, the junction kept 0 bases outside the gene matches. CDR1 is MGHDK, CDR2 SYGVNS, per germline. The CDR3 length is 13 residues. Notes on the study in general: Later analysis found that TCR beta chains associated with HLA were more clonally expanded than other, equally common chains.

PCR used 60 Vbeta primers and 13 Jbeta primers. Repertoires were generated with immunoSEQ multiplex PCR, while TCRdb's copy carries only in-frame clones and drops some. The top ten hold over 2% of the sample, which has roughly 150,000 clones, 80% seen once. The sample comprised PBMCs. The clonotype was recovered from a male donor in good health and CMV-seronegative. The rearrangement uses TRBV25-1 and TRBJ1-1, with 8 bases that match TRBD1. Written as DNA, the CDR3 is TGTGCCAGCAGTGACAGGGGGCACACTGAAGCTTTCTTT. It encodes CASSDRGHTEAFF.